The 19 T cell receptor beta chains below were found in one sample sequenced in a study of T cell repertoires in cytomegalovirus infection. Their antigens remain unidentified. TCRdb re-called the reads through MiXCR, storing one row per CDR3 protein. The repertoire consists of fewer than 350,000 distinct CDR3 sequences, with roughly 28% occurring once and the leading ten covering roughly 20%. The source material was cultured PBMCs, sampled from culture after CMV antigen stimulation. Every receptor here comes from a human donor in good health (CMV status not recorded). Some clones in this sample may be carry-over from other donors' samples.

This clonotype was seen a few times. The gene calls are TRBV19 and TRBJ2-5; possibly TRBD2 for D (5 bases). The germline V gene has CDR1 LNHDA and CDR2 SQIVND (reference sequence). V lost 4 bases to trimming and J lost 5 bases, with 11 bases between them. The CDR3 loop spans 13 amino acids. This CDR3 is CASSSPGMETQYF. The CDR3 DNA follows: TGTGCCAGTAGTAGTCCGGGGATGGAGACCCAGTACTTC.

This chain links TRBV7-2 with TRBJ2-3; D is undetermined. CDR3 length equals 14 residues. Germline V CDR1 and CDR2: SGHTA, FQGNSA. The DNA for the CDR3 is TGTGCTAACGCGAGGCCCGCTAGCACAGATACGCAGTATTTT. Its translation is CANARPASTDTQYF.

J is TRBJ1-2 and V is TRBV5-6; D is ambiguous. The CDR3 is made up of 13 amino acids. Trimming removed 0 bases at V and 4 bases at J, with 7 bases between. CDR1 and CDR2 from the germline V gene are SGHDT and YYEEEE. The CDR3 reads CASSLGRRYGYTF. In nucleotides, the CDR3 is TGTGCCAGCAGCTTGGGGCGTCGCTATGGCTACACCTTC.

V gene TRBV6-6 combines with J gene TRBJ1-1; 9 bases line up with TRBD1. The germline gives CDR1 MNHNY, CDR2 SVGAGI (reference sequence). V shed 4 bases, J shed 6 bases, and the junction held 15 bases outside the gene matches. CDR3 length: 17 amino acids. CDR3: CASSFPPKTGGGAEAFF. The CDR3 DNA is TGTGCCAGCAGTTTTCCACCTAAGACAGGGGGAGGAGCTGAAGCTTTCTTT.

CDR3 loop: CASSAYQRGTNEQFF. DNA for the CDR3: TGTGCCAGCAGCGCATACCAGAGGGGGACGAATGAGCAGTTCTTC. This sequence joins TRBV14 and TRBJ2-1; possibly TRBD1 for D (6 bases). The CDR3 consists of 15 residues. Trimming pared 5 bases from V and 7 bases from J, leaving 18 bases between. Germline CDR1 reads SGHDN; CDR2 reads FVKESK.

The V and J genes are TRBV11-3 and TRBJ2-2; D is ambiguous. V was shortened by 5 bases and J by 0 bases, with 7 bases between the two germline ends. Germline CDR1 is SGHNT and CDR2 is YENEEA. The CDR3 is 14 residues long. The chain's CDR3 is CASSPASNTGELFF. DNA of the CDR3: TGTGCCAGCAGCCCGGCCTCGAACACCGGGGAGCTGTTTTTT. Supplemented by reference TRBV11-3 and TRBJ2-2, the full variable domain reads EAGVVQSPRYKIIEKKQPVAFWCNPISGHNTLYWYLQNLGQGPELLIRYENEEAVDDSQLPKDRFSAERLKGVDSTLKIQPAELGDSAVYLCASSPASNTGELFFGEGSRLTVL.

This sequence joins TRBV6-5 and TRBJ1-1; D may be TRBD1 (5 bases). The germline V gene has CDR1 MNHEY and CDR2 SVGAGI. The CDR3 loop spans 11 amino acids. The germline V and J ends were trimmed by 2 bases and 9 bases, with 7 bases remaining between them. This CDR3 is CASSYRDQAFF. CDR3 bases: TGTGCCAGCAGTTACCGGGACCAAGCTTTCTTT.

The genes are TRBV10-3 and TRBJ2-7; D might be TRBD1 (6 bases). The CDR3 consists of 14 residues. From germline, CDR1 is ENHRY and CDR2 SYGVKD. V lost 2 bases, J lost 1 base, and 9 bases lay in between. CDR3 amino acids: CAISERTDSYEQYF. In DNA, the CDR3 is TGTGCCATCAGTGAGAGGACAGATTCCTACGAGCAGTACTTC.

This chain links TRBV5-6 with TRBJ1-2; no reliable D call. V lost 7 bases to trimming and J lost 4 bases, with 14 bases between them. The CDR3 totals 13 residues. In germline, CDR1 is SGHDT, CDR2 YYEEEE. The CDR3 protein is CASDTGGGYGYTF. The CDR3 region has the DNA TGTGCCAGCGACACCGGCGGTGGCTATGGCTACACCTTC.

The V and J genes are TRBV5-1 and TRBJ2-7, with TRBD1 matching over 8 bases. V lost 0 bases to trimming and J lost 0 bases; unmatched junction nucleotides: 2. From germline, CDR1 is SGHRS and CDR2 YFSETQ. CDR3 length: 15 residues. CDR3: CASSLGQGSSYEQYF. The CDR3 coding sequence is TGCGCCAGCAGCTTGGGACAGGGGAGCTCCTACGAGCAGTACTTC. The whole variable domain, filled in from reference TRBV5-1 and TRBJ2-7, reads KAGVTQTPRYLIKTRGQQVTLSCSPISGHRSVSWYQQTPGQGLQFLFEYFSETQRNKGNFPGRFSGRQFSNSRSEMNVSTLELGDSALYLCASSLGQGSSYEQYFGPGTRLTVT.

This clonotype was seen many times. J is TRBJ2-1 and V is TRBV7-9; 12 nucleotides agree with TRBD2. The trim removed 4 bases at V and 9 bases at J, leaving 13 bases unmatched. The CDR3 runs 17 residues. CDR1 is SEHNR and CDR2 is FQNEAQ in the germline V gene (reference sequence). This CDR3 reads CASSSVTSGSRYSEQFF. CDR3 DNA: TGTGCCAGCAGCTCCGTGACTAGCGGGAGTCGCTATAGTGAGCAGTTCTTC.

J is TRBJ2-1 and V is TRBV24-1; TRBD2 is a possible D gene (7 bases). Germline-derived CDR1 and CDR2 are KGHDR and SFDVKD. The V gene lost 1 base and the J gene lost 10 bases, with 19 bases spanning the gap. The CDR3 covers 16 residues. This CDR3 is CATSDFSQGRGNEQFF. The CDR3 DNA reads TGTGCCACCAGTGATTTTTCGCAGGGGAGGGGAAACGAGCAGTTCTTC.

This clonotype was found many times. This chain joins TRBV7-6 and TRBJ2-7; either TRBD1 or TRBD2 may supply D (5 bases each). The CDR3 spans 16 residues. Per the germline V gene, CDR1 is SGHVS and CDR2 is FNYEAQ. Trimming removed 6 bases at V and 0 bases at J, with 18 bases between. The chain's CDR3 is CASRRTGTEGSYEQYF. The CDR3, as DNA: TGTGCCAGCAGACGTACCGGGACCGAAGGCTCCTACGAGCAGTACTTC.

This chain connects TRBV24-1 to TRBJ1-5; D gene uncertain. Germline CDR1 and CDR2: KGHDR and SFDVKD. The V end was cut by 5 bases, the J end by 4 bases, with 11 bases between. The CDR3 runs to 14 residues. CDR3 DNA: TGTGCCACCAGTGGTCCAGCAACGAATCAGCCCCAGCATTTT. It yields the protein CATSGPATNQPQHF.

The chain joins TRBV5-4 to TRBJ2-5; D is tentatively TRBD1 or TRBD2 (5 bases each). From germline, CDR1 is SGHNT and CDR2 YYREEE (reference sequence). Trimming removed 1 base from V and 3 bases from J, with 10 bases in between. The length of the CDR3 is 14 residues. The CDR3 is CASSLPGREETQYF. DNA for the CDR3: TGTGCCAGCAGCTTGCCGGGACGAGAAGAGACCCAGTACTTC.

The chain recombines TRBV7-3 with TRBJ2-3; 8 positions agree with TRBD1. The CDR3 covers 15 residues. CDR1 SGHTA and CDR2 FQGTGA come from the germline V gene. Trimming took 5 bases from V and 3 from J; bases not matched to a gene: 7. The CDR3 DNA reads TGTGCCAGCAGCCCCAAGGACAGGGTGACAGATACGCAGTATTTT. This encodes CASSPKDRVTDTQYF.

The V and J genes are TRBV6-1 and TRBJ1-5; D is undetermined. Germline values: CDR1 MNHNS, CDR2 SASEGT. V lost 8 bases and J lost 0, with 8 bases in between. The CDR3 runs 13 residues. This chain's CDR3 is CASLGNSNQPQHF. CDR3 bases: TGTGCCAGCTTGGGGAATAGCAATCAGCCCCAGCATTTT.

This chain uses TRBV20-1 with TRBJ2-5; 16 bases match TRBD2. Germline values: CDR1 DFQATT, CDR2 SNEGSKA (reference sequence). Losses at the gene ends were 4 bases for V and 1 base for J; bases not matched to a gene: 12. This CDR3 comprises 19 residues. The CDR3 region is CSAIPGTSGGALSQETQYF. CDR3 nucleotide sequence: TGCAGTGCTATCCCCGGGACTAGCGGGGGGGCCTTATCCCAAGAGACCCAGTACTTC.

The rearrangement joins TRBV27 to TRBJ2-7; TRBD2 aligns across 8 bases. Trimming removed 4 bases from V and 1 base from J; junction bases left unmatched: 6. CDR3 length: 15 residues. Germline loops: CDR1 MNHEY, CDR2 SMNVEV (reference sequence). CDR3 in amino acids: CASSSGRGGSYEQYF. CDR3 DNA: TGTGCCAGCAGTTCGGGGCGCGGGGGGTCCTACGAGCAGTACTTC.